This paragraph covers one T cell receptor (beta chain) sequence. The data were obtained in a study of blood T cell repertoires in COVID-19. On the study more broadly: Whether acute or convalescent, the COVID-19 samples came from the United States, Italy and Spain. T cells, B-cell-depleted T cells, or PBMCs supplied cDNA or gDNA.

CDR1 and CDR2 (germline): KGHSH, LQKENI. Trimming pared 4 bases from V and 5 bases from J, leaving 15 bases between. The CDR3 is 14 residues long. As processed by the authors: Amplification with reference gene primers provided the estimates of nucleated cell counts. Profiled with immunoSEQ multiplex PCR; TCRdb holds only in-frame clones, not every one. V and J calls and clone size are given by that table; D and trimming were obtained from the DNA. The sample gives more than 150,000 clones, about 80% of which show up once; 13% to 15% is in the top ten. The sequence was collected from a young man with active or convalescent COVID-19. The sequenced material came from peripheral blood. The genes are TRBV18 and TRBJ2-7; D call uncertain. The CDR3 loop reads CASSLSAGFHEQYF. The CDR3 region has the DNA TGTGCCAGCTCACTCTCGGCAGGTTTCCACGAGCAGTACTTC.